The sample holds a few counts of the clone carrying this TCR beta chain. Its cognate antigen is unknown. The sample originates from a study of T cell repertoires in cytomegalovirus infection. About the research overall: Use of recently identified HLA-C-restricted and well-studied HLA-B-restricted CMV epitopes was part of the study. Public TCR beta signatures provided an indication of both CMV infection and a matching HLA type. Findings and limits, study-wide: HLA-C-restricted CMV clonotypes gave the most frequent clonotype in two of eight donors.

TCRdb used MiXCR to reprocess the reads, holding one entry per CDR3 protein. The sample records approximately 340,000 distinct CDR3 sequences, almost 30% being singletons. This CDR3 region has 15 residues. Germline CDR1 reads SGHDT; CDR2 reads YYEEEE. The trim removed 4 bases at V and 3 bases at J, leaving 10 bases unmatched. The sequence was obtained from a human donor in good health (CMV status not recorded). Some clones in this sample may be carry-over from other donors' samples. The J gene is TRBJ2-7, the V gene TRBV5-6, with 7 nucleotides matching TRBD1. The sequencing here drew on cultured PBMCs, taken from culture after CMV antigen stimulation. CDR3 sequence: CASSLDRASYYEQYF. The CDR3, as DNA: TGTGCCAGCAGCCTTGACAGGGCTTCCTACTACGAGCAGTACTTC.